This TCR beta chain was identified in a study of cytomegalovirus exposure and HLA in healthy donors. Those who donated were healthy bone marrow donors. As for this clone: Its cognate antigen is unknown.

60 Vbeta and 13 Jbeta primers were used in PCR. Measured with immunoSEQ multiplex PCR; TCRdb has only the in-frame clones, and not every one. The data contain 95,000 to 150,000 clones, around 80% of them singletons. Whole-study findings and limits: A later analysis found that most CMV-associated TCR beta chains appeared HLA-restricted.

This clonotype was sampled from a female donor in good health and CMV-seropositive. Sequenced sample: PBMCs.

This CDR3 is CASSYDLGQGQYF. The CDR3 region has the DNA TGTGCCAGCAGTTACGACCTCGGGCAGGGCCAGTACTTC. This rearrangement joins TRBV6-6 to TRBJ2-5, with D perhaps matching TRBD1 (5 bases). Germline lookup yields CDR1 MNHNY and CDR2 SVGAGI (reference sequence). This CDR3 contains 13 residues. V was clipped by 2 bases and J by 10 bases, with 14 bases between them.